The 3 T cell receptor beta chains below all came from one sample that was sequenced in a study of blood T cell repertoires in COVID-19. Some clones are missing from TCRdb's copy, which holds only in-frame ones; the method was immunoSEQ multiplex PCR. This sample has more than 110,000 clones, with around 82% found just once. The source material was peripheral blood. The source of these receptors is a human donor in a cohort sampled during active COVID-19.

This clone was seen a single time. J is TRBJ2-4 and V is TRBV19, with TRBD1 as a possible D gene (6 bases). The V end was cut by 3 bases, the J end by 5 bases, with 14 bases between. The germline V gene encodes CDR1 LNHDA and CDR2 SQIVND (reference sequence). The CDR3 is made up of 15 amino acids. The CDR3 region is CASSMDGKGENIQYF. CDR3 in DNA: TGTGCCAGTAGTATGGACGGTAAGGGGGAAAACATTCAGTACTTC.

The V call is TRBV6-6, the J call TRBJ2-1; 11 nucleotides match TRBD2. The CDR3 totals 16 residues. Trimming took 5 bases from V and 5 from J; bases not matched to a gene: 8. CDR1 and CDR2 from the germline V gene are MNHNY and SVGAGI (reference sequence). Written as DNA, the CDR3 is TGTGCCAGCAGTCCCTCCGGGACTAGCGGACACAATGAGCAGTTCTTC. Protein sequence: CASSPSGTSGHNEQFF.

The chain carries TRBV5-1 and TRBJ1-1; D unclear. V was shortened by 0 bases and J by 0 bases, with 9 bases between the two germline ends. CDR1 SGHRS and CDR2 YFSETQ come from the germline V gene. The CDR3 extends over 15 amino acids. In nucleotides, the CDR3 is TGCGCCAGCAGCTTGGTACCAGGCATGAACACTGAAGCTTTCTTT. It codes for CASSLVPGMNTEAFF.